Each of the 21 T cell receptor beta chains below was sequenced from the same sample in a study of siplizumab effects on memory and regulatory T cells. Profiling relied on immunoSEQ multiplex PCR, and the TCRdb table lists in-frame clones only, not all of them. The data contain some 120,000 clones, about 94% of them singletons. Sample: non-Treg CD4+ T cells sorted from blood. The receptors were gathered from a human donor in good health.

The V and J genes are TRBV30 and TRBJ2-5; weak D call: TRBD1 (6 bases). Germline loops: CDR1 GTSNPN, CDR2 SVGIG (reference sequence). The CDR3 sequence is 12 residues long. The germline V and J ends were trimmed by 5 bases and 2 bases, with 9 bases remaining between them. Written as DNA, the CDR3 is TGTGCCTGGGGAGGACAGCAAGAGACCCAGTACTTC. Translated, it gives CAWGGQQETQYF.

The chain couples TRBV7-2 to TRBJ2-3; 8 bases map to TRBD2. The V and J ends lost 2 bases and 2 bases, in that order; junction bases with no gene match: 3. The CDR3 runs 15 residues. In germline, CDR1 is SGHTA, CDR2 FQGNSA. CDR3 sequence reads: CASSLISGDTDTQYF. The CDR3 DNA is TGTGCCAGCAGCTTAATTAGCGGGGACACAGATACGCAGTATTTT.

In this sample, this clone turned up once. J is TRBJ1-4 and V is TRBV27; 8 bases map to TRBD1. The CDR3 consists of 15 residues. The germline gives CDR1 MNHEY, CDR2 SMNVEV (reference sequence). V lost 6 bases, J lost 8 bases, and 11 bases stayed unmatched. The CDR3 here is CASRETDRAREKLFF. CDR3 nucleotide sequence: TGTGCCAGCAGGGAGACGGACAGGGCTCGAGAAAAACTGTTTTTT.

The chain joins TRBV18 to TRBJ1-5; D is uncertain. The CDR3 covers 16 residues. Trimming removed 2 bases at V and 4 bases at J, with 15 bases between. Germline V gene lookup returns CDR1 KGHSH and CDR2 LQKENI. CDR3 loop: CASSPSSSLGNQPQHF. CDR3 DNA sequence: TGTGCCAGCTCACCATCAAGCTCGCTTGGGAATCAGCCCCAGCATTTT.

The rearrangement uses TRBV11-3 and TRBJ2-5; 13 positions match TRBD2. CDR1 and CDR2 (germline): SGHNT, YENEEA. The length of the CDR3 is 15 residues. The J segment lost 5 bases and the V segment lost 2 bases, leaving 2 bases of the junction unmatched. CDR3 loop: CASSLRGLAGETQYF. Here the CDR3 DNA reads TGTGCCAGCAGCTTACGGGGACTAGCGGGGGAGACCCAGTACTTC.

This clone turned up a few times. In DNA, the CDR3 is TGTGCCAGTAGTATAGGGCCGCACACTGAAGCTTTCTTT. It specifies CASSIGPHTEAFF. The V call is TRBV19, the J call TRBJ1-1; D call uncertain. V lost 1 base, J lost 3 bases, and 6 bases lay in between. Germline CDR1 is LNHDA and CDR2 is SQIVND (reference sequence). This CDR3 has 13 residues.

The chain employs TRBV12-2 and TRBJ1-2; TRBD1 is the table's D call and was not checked against the DNA. TRBV12-2 is marked as a pseudogene. The CDR3 totals 15 residues. The CDR3 bases are TGTGCAAGTCGCTTAGCGCCACAGGGGCGCTGGGGCTACACCTTC. Translated: CASRLAPQGRWGYTF.

CDR3 bases: TGTGCCAGCAGCTACGGGGGGACAACATTCACCGGGGAGCTGTTTTTT. As protein: CASSYGGTTFTGELFF. The chain is built from TRBV7-9 and TRBJ2-2; D might be TRBD2 (7 bases). Germline V gives CDR1 SEHNR, CDR2 FQNEAQ (reference sequence). V was shortened by 4 bases and J by 4 bases, with 16 bases between the two germline ends. The CDR3 runs 16 residues.

The chain recombines TRBV29-1 with TRBJ1-2; maybe TRBD1 (5 bases). The ends were cut back, 4 bases at V and 4 bases at J, with 16 bases in the middle. The CDR3 has 14 residues. Germline V gene sequence: CDR1 SQVTM, CDR2 ANQGSEA. CDR3: CSVALGGAAYGYTF. CDR3 sequence (DNA): TGCAGCGTTGCCCTCGGTGGGGCCGCCTATGGCTACACCTTC.

This clone was detected only once. The CDR3 is CASSPQTGRGVNTEAFF. CDR3 DNA sequence: TGTGCCAGCAGCCCCCAAACAGGGAGGGGTGTGAACACTGAAGCTTTCTTT. The V gene is TRBV7-2, the J gene TRBJ1-1; tentatively, D is TRBD1 (6 bases). V was clipped by 5 bases and J by 0 bases, with 19 bases between them. Germline V gene sequence: CDR1 SGHTA, CDR2 FQGNSA. The CDR3 length is 17 residues. Together with reference TRBV7-2 and TRBJ1-1, the CDR3 gives the full variable domain: GAGVSQSPSNKVTEKGKDVELRCDPISGHTALYWYRQSLGQGLEFLIYFQGNSAPDKSGLPSDRFSAERTGGSVSTLTIQRTQQEDSAVYLCASSPQTGRGVNTEAFFGQGTRLTVV.

A remark on this clone: At the DNA level, this CDR3 is encoded by other sequences in the same sample as well. The rearrangement joins TRBV6-5 to TRBJ1-1, with D unclear. The V end was cut by 3 bases, the J end by 3 bases, with 8 bases between. The CDR3 consists of 13 residues. The germline V gene has CDR1 MNHEY and CDR2 SVGAGI. The CDR3 loop is CASSYSRDTEAFF. The CDR3 DNA sequence: TGTGCCAGCAGTTATTCAAGGGACACTGAAGCTTTCTTT.

This chain connects TRBV30 to TRBJ1-2; TRBD1 aligns across 8 bases. The CDR3 spans 13 residues. Germline-derived CDR1 and CDR2 are GTSNPN and SVGIG (reference sequence). V lost 3 bases, J lost 8 bases, and 8 bases stayed unmatched. CDR3 DNA: TGTGCCTGGAGCCATTTACAGGGGGTCGGCTACACCTTC. It encodes CAWSHLQGVGYTF.

The rearrangement joins TRBV19 to TRBJ2-2; D possibly matches TRBD1 or TRBD2 (5 bases each). Germline-derived CDR1 and CDR2 are LNHDA and SQIVND (reference sequence). Trimming took 4 bases from V and 4 from J, leaving 16 bases between them. The CDR3 runs to 16 residues. The CDR3 nucleotides read TGTGCCAGTAGTAGGGTCGGGACCCCGAGCACCGGGGAGCTGTTTTTT. Its translation: CASSRVGTPSTGELFF.

This clone has just a few counts. The CDR3 sequence is CSLKTDPQYF. CDR3 coding DNA: TGCAGCCTTAAAACAGATCCCCAGTACTTC. The rearrangement links TRBV29-1 to TRBJ2-5; D gene ambiguous. The CDR3 consists of 10 residues. Germline-derived CDR1 and CDR2 are SQVTM and ANQGSEA. The V and J ends lost 8 bases and 9 bases respectively, with 13 bases between them.

This sequence joins TRBV10-2 and TRBJ1-5; D remains unclear. The V end lost 6 bases, the J end lost 2 bases, and 8 bases lay between the germline ends. Germline values: CDR1 WSHSY, CDR2 SAAADI. CDR3 length equals 13 residues. As DNA, the CDR3 is TGCGCCAGCAGACCCCAGGGCAATCAGCCCCAGCATTTT. Translated, it gives CASRPQGNQPQHF.

V gene TRBV27 combines with J gene TRBJ1-4, with D uncertain. In germline, CDR1 is MNHEY, CDR2 SMNVEV (reference sequence). Trimming removed 0 bases at V and 7 bases at J, with 12 bases between. This CDR3 has 15 amino acids. This CDR3 reads CASSLSGLSSEKLFF. In DNA form, the CDR3 reads TGTGCCAGCAGTTTATCAGGGCTCTCTAGTGAAAAACTGTTTTTT. The whole variable domain, filled in from reference TRBV27 and TRBJ1-4, reads EAQVTQNPRYLITVTGKKLTVTCSQNMNHEYMSWYRQDPGLGLRQIYYSMNVEVTDKGDVPEGYKVSRKEKRNFPLILESPSPNQTSLYFCASSLSGLSSEKLFFGSGTQLSVL.

The rearrangement joins TRBV5-1 to TRBJ1-6; no clear D. The CDR3 has 15 amino acids. The ends were cut back, 0 bases at V and 7 bases at J, with 11 bases in the middle. Germline assignment: CDR1 SGHRS and CDR2 YFSETQ. This CDR3 reads CASSLGPNGNSPLHF. DNA of the CDR3: TGCGCCAGCAGCTTGGGACCAAACGGAAATTCACCCCTCCACTTT.

The chain recombines TRBV19 with TRBJ2-3; 7 bases are a match to TRBD1. V was clipped by 7 bases and J by 2 bases; unmatched bases: 15. Germline V gene lookup returns CDR1 LNHDA and CDR2 SQIVND (reference sequence). The CDR3 spans 17 residues. In DNA form, the CDR3 reads TGTGCCAGTATGGCATCCTTGGTAAGGGGGCCCACAGATACGCAGTATTTT. It codes for CASMASLVRGPTDTQYF.

The chain combines TRBV5-4 with TRBJ2-3; TRBD1 is a possible D gene (7 bases). Germline V gene lookup returns CDR1 SGHNT and CDR2 YYREEE (reference sequence). The CDR3 length is 15 residues. Trimming shortened V by 4 bases and J by 1 base, and 13 bases separated the two germline ends. CDR3 residues: CASSARGAGTDTQYF. As DNA, the CDR3 is TGTGCCAGCAGCGCCAGGGGGGCCGGCACAGATACGCAGTATTTT.

This sequence joins TRBV5-1 and TRBJ2-3, with 8 bases lining up with TRBD1. The CDR3 totals 15 residues. The V gene end was trimmed by 0 bases and the J gene end by 3 bases; junction bases not matched to a gene: 3. Per the germline V gene, CDR1 is SGHRS and CDR2 is YFSETQ. CDR3 in amino acids: CASSLDTGGTDTQYF. For the CDR3, the DNA is TGCGCCAGCAGCTTGGATACAGGGGGAACAGATACGCAGTATTTT.

The rearrangement joins TRBV6-6 to TRBJ1-1, with 10 bases fitting TRBD1. The CDR3 covers 15 residues. V dropped 4 bases and J dropped 6; count of bases not matched to a gene: 8. Germline CDR1 and CDR2: MNHNY and SVGAGI (reference sequence). CDR3: CASSSSGTGEPEAFF. The CDR3 DNA reads TGTGCCAGCAGTTCCTCCGGGACAGGGGAGCCTGAAGCTTTCTTT.